The 3 T cell receptor beta chains presented below share a single source sample, sequenced in a study of technical replicates of blood from several donors. Measured with immunoSEQ multiplex PCR; TCRdb has only the in-frame clones, and not every one. The data show 85,000 to 95,000 clones, 90% to 96% seen once. The material sequenced was T cells isolated from PBMCs. All receptors derive from a human donor in good health.

The chain links TRBV19 to TRBJ2-5; TRBD1 aligns across 11 bases. Unmatched junction bases numbered 11, after V lost 3 bases and J lost 5 bases. This CDR3 contains 17 residues. Germline CDR1 and CDR2: LNHDA and SQIVND (reference sequence). The CDR3 DNA is TGTGCCAGTAGTATTTCTTCCGGGACAGGGGGATTGGAGACCCAGTACTTC. It codes for CASSISSGTGGLETQYF.

CDR3 sequence (DNA): TGTGCCAGCAGCTTGGGGGCGGGGTACCAGCCCCAGCATTTT. Residues: CASSLGAGYQPQHF. The chain recombines TRBV5-6 with TRBJ1-5; D ambiguous. The CDR3 contains 14 residues. CDR1 and CDR2 from the germline V gene are SGHDT and YYEEEE. V was cut by 0 bases and J by 7 bases, with 11 bases left in between.

V gene TRBV19 combines with J gene TRBJ2-5, with D maybe TRBD1 (6 bases). V lost 4 bases and J 2 bases, leaving 14 bases between the germline ends. Germline V gene data show CDR1 as LNHDA and CDR2 as SQIVND (reference sequence). This CDR3 region has 15 residues. DNA of the CDR3: TGTGCCAGTAGTACCGACAGGTTCTTGCAAGAGACCCAGTACTTC. As protein: CASSTDRFLQETQYF.